The 18 T cell receptor beta chains given below trace back to one sample, sequenced in a study of shared clonotypes between healthy human individuals. Sequencing used immunoSEQ multiplex PCR; TCRdb keeps in-frame clones, though not all of them. The profile covers 2.3 million or so clones, with roughly 93% appearing a single time and 0.35% to 0.5% taken by the ten largest. Specimen: naive CD4+ T cells from PBMCs. The subset here: CD45RA+ positively selected. The receptors shown here come from a man between 18 and 35 years old in good health. Some clones in this sample may be carry-over from other donors' samples.

The CDR3 coding sequence is TGTGCCAGTAGCCGTCTCCAGGGGTATAGCTATGGCTACACCTTC. Protein sequence: CASSRLQGYSYGYTF. The rearrangement links TRBV19 to TRBJ1-2; D is possibly TRBD1 (6 bases). The V gene lost 6 bases and the J gene lost 4 bases, with 18 bases spanning the gap. The CDR3 is made up of 15 amino acids. The germline CDR1 and CDR2 sequences are LNHDA and SQIVND (reference sequence).

The rearrangement joins TRBV5-1 to TRBJ2-3; 8 nucleotides agree with TRBD1. This CDR3 contains 13 residues. Looked up from germline, CDR1 is SGHRS and CDR2 is YFSETQ. Trimming removed 5 bases from V and 5 bases from J; junction bases left unmatched: 4. CDR3 DNA: TGCGCCAGCAGTCCCGACAGGGGAGATACGCAGTATTTT. Translating it yields CASSPDRGDTQYF.

This rearrangement joins TRBV27 to TRBJ1-5; D remains unclear. Looked up from germline, CDR1 is MNHEY and CDR2 is SMNVEV (reference sequence). The CDR3 has 16 amino acids. Trimming left V 5 bases short and J 4 bases short, with 18 bases between. CDR3 region: CASSPAHGSGNQPQHF. The CDR3, as DNA: TGTGCCAGCAGTCCTGCCCACGGGTCGGGTAATCAGCCCCAGCATTTT.

This chain links TRBV10-2 with TRBJ2-3; D not certain. V was cut by 4 bases and J by 0 bases, with 20 bases left in between. CDR1 and CDR2 from the germline V gene are WSHSY and SAAADI. This CDR3 has 18 residues. The CDR3 is CASSAQGLPFSSTDTQYF. CDR3 DNA: TGCGCCAGCAGTGCTCAAGGGTTACCGTTCTCTAGCACAGATACGCAGTATTTT.

The chain has TRBV9 and TRBJ1-2; a possible D gene is TRBD1 (6 bases). Germline assignment: CDR1 SGDLS and CDR2 YYNGEE. The V and J ends lost 0 bases and 3 bases respectively, with 21 bases between them. The CDR3 covers 18 residues. The CDR3 here is CASSVDLRVSGADYGYTF. CDR3 coding DNA: TGTGCCAGCAGCGTAGACCTCCGAGTCTCGGGGGCTGACTATGGCTACACCTTC. Combining the CDR3 with reference TRBV9 and TRBJ1-2 gives the whole variable domain DSGVTQTPKHLITATGQRVTLRCSPRSGDLSVYWYQQSLDQGLQFLIQYYNGEERAKGNILERFSAQQFPDLHSELNLSSLELGDSALYFCASSVDLRVSGADYGYTFGSGTRLTVV.

This clone was seen just once. The rearrangement uses TRBV9 and TRBJ1-2; no definite D call. The CDR3 spans 14 residues. With 0 bases removed from V and 0 bases from J, the gap between germline ends came to 6 bases. The germline V gene has CDR1 SGDLS and CDR2 YYNGEE. CDR3 residues: CASSVATANYGYTF. CDR3 DNA sequence: TGTGCCAGCAGCGTAGCGACGGCTAACTATGGCTACACCTTC.

The chain couples TRBV7-9 to TRBJ1-2; 7 bases map to TRBD1. The CDR3 is 14 amino acids. V lost 4 bases, J lost 4 bases, and 6 bases stayed unmatched. In germline, CDR1 is SEHNR, CDR2 FQNEAQ (reference sequence). CDR3 amino acids: CASSSQQGLYGYTF. CDR3 coding DNA: TGTGCCAGCAGCTCCCAACAGGGGCTCTATGGCTACACCTTC.

A note on this clone: Other DNA sequences within the sample encode an identical CDR3. V usage is TRBV19 and J usage is TRBJ2-3, with D hard to call. With 3 bases removed from V and 0 bases from J, the gap between germline ends came to 7 bases. In germline, CDR1 is LNHDA, CDR2 SQIVND (reference sequence). The CDR3 is made up of 14 amino acids. CDR3 sequence: CASSIRVSTDTQYF. The CDR3, as DNA: TGTGCCAGTAGTATCCGGGTGAGCACAGATACGCAGTATTTT.

The rearrangement uses TRBV6-5 and TRBJ2-7, with 7 bases aligning to TRBD1. Germline V gives CDR1 MNHEY, CDR2 SVGAGI. V lost 5 bases, J lost 0 bases, and 7 bases stayed unmatched. The CDR3 is made up of 15 amino acids. CDR3 amino acids: CASSPRDSRSYEQYF. CDR3 bases: TGTGCCAGCAGTCCCCGGGACAGCCGCTCCTACGAGCAGTACTTC.

The chain employs TRBV28 and TRBJ1-1; no firm D call. Germline V gene data show CDR1 as MDHEN and CDR2 as SYDVKM. The V and J ends lost 5 bases and 0 bases respectively, with 13 bases between them. The CDR3 extends over 15 amino acids. CDR3: CASSIPSGVNTEAFF. For the CDR3, the DNA is TGTGCCAGCAGTATCCCATCGGGCGTGAACACTGAAGCTTTCTTT. Drawing the rest from reference TRBV28 and TRBJ1-1, the complete variable domain is DVKVTQSSRYLVKRTGEKVFLECVQDMDHENMFWYRQDPGLGLRLIYFSYDVKMKEKGDIPEGYSVSREKKERFSLILESASTNQTSMYLCASSIPSGVNTEAFFGQGTRLTVV.

As regards this clone: Other DNA variants within this sample encode the same CDR3. The chain is built from TRBV6-5 and TRBJ2-7; D unclear. CDR3 size: 12 residues. Trimming left V 6 bases short and J 4 bases short, with 10 bases between. Germline V CDR1 and CDR2: MNHEY, SVGAGI. The CDR3 loop is CASSSQPYEQYF. As DNA, the CDR3 is TGTGCCAGCAGCTCACAACCTTACGAGCAGTACTTC.

The rearrangement joins TRBV5-1 to TRBJ2-5, with 8 bases lining up with TRBD1. Germline values: CDR1 SGHRS, CDR2 YFSETQ. The CDR3 spans 15 residues. The junction had 7 bases not matched to a gene; V was cut back by 4 bases and J by 2 bases. The CDR3 sequence: CASSRGDRTQETQYF. CDR3 coding DNA: TGCGCCAGCAGCCGCGGGGACAGGACACAAGAGACCCAGTACTTC.

The rearrangement uses TRBV29-1 and TRBJ2-5; D not certain. This CDR3 spans 13 amino acids. The germline gives CDR1 SQVTM, CDR2 ANQGSEA. V was cut by 7 bases and J by 1 base, with 13 bases left in between. The CDR3 sequence: CSAGSLGQETQYF. CDR3 sequence (DNA): TGCAGCGCTGGATCCCTGGGCCAAGAGACCCAGTACTTC.

The chain joins TRBV30 to TRBJ2-1, with unresolved D. This CDR3 has 11 amino acids. The germline V gene has CDR1 GTSNPN and CDR2 SVGIG (reference sequence). V shed 3 bases and J shed 9 bases, with 9 bases lying between them. CDR3 coding DNA: TGTGCCTGGAGAGATAGACGTGAGCAGTTCTTC. Translating it yields CAWRDRREQFF.

The rearrangement links TRBV6-4 to TRBJ2-1; 13 bases agree with TRBD2. Germline CDR1 MRHNA, CDR2 SNTAGT. The CDR3 sequence is 17 residues long. V lost 6 bases, J lost 6 bases, and 11 bases stayed unmatched. DNA for the CDR3: TGTGCCAGCAGCCAAGACGGGACTAGCGGGGACCGCAATGAGCAGTTCTTC. Its protein is CASSQDGTSGDRNEQFF.

V is TRBV10-3 and J is TRBJ2-2, with D possibly being TRBD1 (6 bases). CDR1 is ENHRY, CDR2 SYGVKD, per germline. Between the trimmed V and J ends, which lost 2 bases and 4 bases, there was a span of 11 bases. The length of the CDR3 is 15 residues. CDR3: CAISETGQSTGELFF. The CDR3 nucleotides read TGTGCCATCAGTGAGACCGGACAGAGCACCGGGGAGCTGTTTTTT.

The chain has TRBV6-5 and TRBJ2-1, with D unresolved. V was clipped by 8 bases and J by 2 bases, with 10 bases between them. Germline CDR1 reads MNHEY; CDR2 reads SVGAGI. The CDR3 is made up of 13 amino acids. The CDR3 here is CASRRSAYNEQFF. The CDR3 DNA reads TGTGCCAGCCGACGGTCAGCCTACAATGAGCAGTTCTTC.

The chain combines TRBV6-5 with TRBJ2-3; the match to TRBD1 covers 9 bases. The length of the CDR3 is 15 residues. The trim removed 6 bases at V and 2 bases at J, leaving 6 bases unmatched. Per germline, CDR1 MNHEY and CDR2 SVGAGI. The CDR3 nucleotides read TGTGCCAGCAGCAAACAGGGGGCCACCACAGATACGCAGTATTTT. Protein sequence: CASSKQGATTDTQYF.